What follows are 21 T cell receptor beta chains derived from one specimen sequenced in a study of shared clonotypes between healthy human individuals (TCRdb year 2020). The method was the immunoSEQ multiplex PCR assay. What TCRdb holds here is the immuneACCESS table cut down to in-frame rearrangements. Part of the clones is not present; checked against another copy, under half of the missing clones reflect an unresolved V gene, and the others are unexplained. In all, the sample holds 1.5 million to 1.9 million clones, and about 98% of those were seen once. The leading ten clones occupy around 0.47% of the sample. The material sequenced was naive CD4+ T cells sorted from blood. The cell subset or site label for this specimen denotes: CD45RA+ positively selected. The receptors here all came from a man aged 25 to 45 in good health.

A note on this clone: Other DNA sequences from this sample encode an identical CDR3 as well. The chain employs TRBV7-9 and TRBJ1-5; D gene uncertain. Deletions cut 1 base from V and 0 bases from J, with 7 bases between. Germline loops: CDR1 SEHNR, CDR2 FQNEAQ (reference sequence). The CDR3 spans 15 residues. CDR3 bases: TGTGCCAGCAGCTTAGTAGGGAATAGCAATCAGCCCCAGCATTTT. Its translation is CASSLVGNSNQPQHF.

The genes are TRBV5-1 and TRBJ2-7, with D tentatively TRBD2 (7 bases). CDR3 length equals 13 residues. The germline V and J ends were trimmed by 0 bases and 5 bases, with 9 bases remaining between them. The germline V gene has CDR1 SGHRS and CDR2 YFSETQ. The CDR3, as DNA: TGCGCCAGCAGCTTGGAAGGGGGGGACGAGCAGTACTTC. Translated, it gives CASSLEGGDEQYF.

The rearrangement uses TRBV11-3 and TRBJ2-5; 9 bases align to TRBD1. CDR1 is SGHNT and CDR2 is YENEEA in the germline V gene. After removal of 5 bases from V and 7 bases from J, the junction contained 8 bases not matched to a gene. The CDR3 sequence is 14 residues long. The CDR3 region has the DNA TGTGCCAGCAGCCCCACAGGGGGCACGGCGACCCAGTACTTC. Translation gives CASSPTGGTATQYF.

The chain combines TRBV7-2 with TRBJ2-5; D may be TRBD2 (6 bases). The V gene's germline CDR1 is SGHTA and CDR2 FQGNSA. This CDR3 spans 13 amino acids. Trimming removed 5 bases from V and 5 bases from J, with 12 bases in between. This CDR3 is CASSGIRGETQYF. The CDR3 coding sequence is TGTGCCAGCAGCGGGATTCGGGGGGAGACCCAGTACTTC.

The chain joins TRBV5-6 to TRBJ2-7; the D is unclear. The germline V gene encodes CDR1 SGHDT and CDR2 YYEEEE. This CDR3 has 15 amino acids. V was pared by 2 bases and J by 2 bases, with 14 bases between. CDR3 bases: TGTGCCAGCAGCTTTAAACTACCCGTCGCCTACGAGCAGTACTTC. This encodes CASSFKLPVAYEQYF.

This chain uses TRBV6-5 with TRBJ2-7; D ambiguous. This CDR3 comprises 13 residues. V lost 6 bases, J lost 4 bases, and 13 bases lay in between. Germline lookup yields CDR1 MNHEY and CDR2 SVGAGI. The CDR3 bases are TGTGCCAGCAGCCCCGATCGAGGTTACGAGCAGTACTTC. Translation: CASSPDRGYEQYF.

This rearrangement joins TRBV18 to TRBJ2-7; the D gene could be TRBD1 or TRBD2 (5 bases each). Germline values: CDR1 KGHSH, CDR2 LQKENI. This CDR3 contains 15 residues. V lost 1 base and J lost 0, with 10 bases in between. The CDR3 region is CASSPRGSSSYEQYF. CDR3 nucleotides: TGTGCCAGCTCACCACGGGGGTCGAGCTCCTACGAGCAGTACTTC. Variable domain in full (rest from reference TRBV18 and TRBJ2-7): NAGVMQNPRHLVRRRGQEARLRCSPMKGHSHVYWYRQLPEEGLKFMVYLQKENIIDESGMPKERFSAEFPKEGPSILRIQQVVRGDSAAYFCASSPRGSSSYEQYFGPGTRLTVT.

The chain links TRBV14 to TRBJ2-3; D is perhaps TRBD2 (5 bases). V lost 1 base and J lost 2, with 13 bases in between. The CDR3 loop spans 16 amino acids. CDR1 and CDR2 (germline): SGHDN, FVKESK. The CDR3 DNA follows: TGTGCCAGCAGCCAAGGCACCGGGATAAACACAGATACGCAGTATTTT. The encoded protein is CASSQGTGINTDTQYF.

Worth noting for this clone: Other DNA variants within this sample encode the same CDR3. The chain recombines TRBV7-9 with TRBJ2-7; D ambiguous. In germline, CDR1 is SEHNR, CDR2 FQNEAQ (reference sequence). The V end was cut by 5 bases, the J end by 4 bases, with 12 bases between. This CDR3 comprises 13 residues. This chain's CDR3 is CASSPGTVYEQYF. In DNA form, the CDR3 reads TGTGCCAGCAGCCCAGGCACCGTATACGAGCAGTACTTC.

The chain is built from TRBV18 and TRBJ2-5, with TRBD1 matching over 11 bases. This CDR3 region has 20 residues. J was trimmed by 5 bases and V by 3 bases; bases with no gene match: 20. Germline V gene lookup returns CDR1 KGHSH and CDR2 LQKENI. The CDR3 bases are TGTGCCAGCTCACCGTTTGGGAGAACCCCCGGGACAGGGGGGTACGAGACCCAGTACTTC. It specifies CASSPFGRTPGTGGYETQYF.

Points on this clone: At the DNA level, this CDR3 is encoded by other sequences in the same sample as well. The V gene is TRBV5-4, the J gene TRBJ2-1; D possibly corresponds to TRBD2 (5 bases). Germline V CDR1 and CDR2: SGHNT, YYREEE (reference sequence). V was trimmed by 0 bases and J by 5 bases, leaving 9 bases between them. The CDR3 extends over 14 amino acids. This chain's CDR3 is CASSLGLANNEQFF. The CDR3 DNA reads TGTGCCAGCAGCTTGGGGCTAGCAAACAATGAGCAGTTCTTC.

The chain uses TRBV29-1 and TRBJ1-2; 8 nucleotides line up with TRBD1. CDR1 and CDR2 (germline): SQVTM, ANQGSEA. J lost 4 bases, V lost 5 bases, and 0 bases had no gene match. The CDR3 runs to 11 residues. Here the CDR3 DNA reads TGCAGCGTTACAGGGGGCTATGGCTACACCTTC. Residues: CSVTGGYGYTF. Based on the CDR3 plus reference TRBV29-1 and TRBJ1-2, the full variable domain is SAVISQKPSRDICQRGTSLTIQCQVDSQVTMMFWYRQQPGQSLTLIATANQGSEATYESGFVIDKFPISRPNLTFSTLTVSNMSPEDSSIYLCSVTGGYGYTFGSGTRLTVV.

The chain uses TRBV5-1 and TRBJ2-1; D uncertain. Germline-derived CDR1 and CDR2 are SGHRS and YFSETQ. CDR3 length equals 16 residues. The ends were cut back, 0 bases at V and 2 bases at J, with 12 bases in the middle. The CDR3 loop reads CASSLDLLGTYNEQFF. In DNA, the CDR3 is TGCGCCAGCAGCTTGGACTTGCTGGGCACCTACAATGAGCAGTTCTTC.

The rearrangement joins TRBV14 to TRBJ2-1; 8 positions agree with TRBD1. The CDR3 is 12 residues long. The V segment lost 2 bases and the J segment 16 bases; nucleotides outside the gene matches: 7. Germline CDR1 reads SGHDN; CDR2 reads FVKESK. The chain's CDR3 is CASSQWGQEVFF. The CDR3 DNA reads TGTGCCAGCAGCCAATGGGGACAGGAGGTTTTCTTC.

This chain connects TRBV2 to TRBJ1-2; no definite D call. Trimming stripped 3 bases from V and 2 bases from J, with 16 bases between. Germline V CDR1 and CDR2: SNHLY, FYNNEI. The CDR3 runs 16 residues. CDR3 region: CASSESMAPRNYGYTF. The CDR3 DNA reads TGTGCCAGCAGTGAGTCGATGGCTCCACGGAACTATGGCTACACCTTC. The full variable domain, with the rest looked up from reference TRBV2 and TRBJ1-2, is EPEVTQTPSHQVTQMGQEVILRCVPISNHLYFYWYRQILGQKVEFLVSFYNNEISEKSEIFDDQFSVERPDGSNFTLKIRSTKLEDSAMYFCASSESMAPRNYGYTFGSGTRLTVV.

This chain connects TRBV11-3 to TRBJ2-2, with D perhaps given as TRBD1 or TRBD2 (5 bases each). The CDR3 length is 16 residues. Trimming removed 3 bases at V and 0 bases at J, with 11 bases between. Germline-derived CDR1 and CDR2 are SGHNT and YENEEA. The CDR3 nucleotides read TGTGCCAGCAGCTTCCGGGACGGAACGAACACCGGGGAGCTGTTTTTT. As protein: CASSFRDGTNTGELFF.

This chain uses TRBV16 with TRBJ1-2; 11 nucleotides match TRBD1. This CDR3 is built from 16 residues. The V segment lost 2 bases and the J segment 4 bases; nucleotides outside the gene matches: 6. Germline lookup yields CDR1 KGHSY and CDR2 FQNENV. DNA for the CDR3: TGTGCCAGCAGCCAAGGACAGGGGGCCATTACCTATGGCTACACCTTC. Residues: CASSQGQGAITYGYTF. The complete variable domain, with remaining parts taken from reference TRBV16 and TRBJ1-2, reads GEEVAQTPKHLVRGEGQKAKLYCAPIKGHSYVFWYQQVLKNEFKFLISFQNENVFDETGMPKERFSAKCLPNSPCSLEIQATKLEDSAVYFCASSQGQGAITYGYTFGSGTRLTVV.

This clone was seen a single time. The genes are TRBV2 and TRBJ1-1; D unresolved. Trimming took 5 bases from V and 1 from J, leaving 8 bases between them. Germline CDR1 is SNHLY and CDR2 is FYNNEI. The CDR3 length is 13 residues. Here the CDR3 reads CASSLTPNTEAFF. The DNA of the CDR3 is TGTGCCAGCAGTTTAACACCGAACACTGAAGCTTTCTTT.

V usage is TRBV19 and J usage is TRBJ2-7; a weak D match, TRBD2 (6 bases). This CDR3 has 15 residues. Germline CDR1 reads LNHDA; CDR2 reads SQIVND (reference sequence). V shed 5 bases and J shed 0 bases, with 14 bases lying between them. CDR3 coding DNA: TGTGCCAGTAGTTGGAGGCTAGCGAACTCCTACGAGCAGTACTTC. Encoded protein: CASSWRLANSYEQYF.

The chain combines TRBV14 with TRBJ2-2; tentative D call: TRBD2 (5 bases). The germline V and J ends were trimmed by 1 base and 2 bases, with 8 bases remaining between them. This CDR3 spans 15 amino acids. The germline CDR1 and CDR2 sequences are SGHDN and FVKESK. The CDR3 DNA reads as TGTGCCAGCAGCCAAGCGGGGAGTAACACCGGGGAGCTGTTTTTT. The encoded protein is CASSQAGSNTGELFF.

The J gene is TRBJ1-1, the V gene TRBV5-1, with 7 nucleotides matching TRBD1. Trimming took 5 bases from V and 4 from J; bases not matched to a gene: 5. CDR3 size: 13 residues. Germline CDR1 and CDR2: SGHRS and YFSETQ. The CDR3 nucleotides read TGCGCCAGCAGGGGGGACAGCCCCACTGAAGCTTTCTTT. This sequence encodes CASRGDSPTEAFF.